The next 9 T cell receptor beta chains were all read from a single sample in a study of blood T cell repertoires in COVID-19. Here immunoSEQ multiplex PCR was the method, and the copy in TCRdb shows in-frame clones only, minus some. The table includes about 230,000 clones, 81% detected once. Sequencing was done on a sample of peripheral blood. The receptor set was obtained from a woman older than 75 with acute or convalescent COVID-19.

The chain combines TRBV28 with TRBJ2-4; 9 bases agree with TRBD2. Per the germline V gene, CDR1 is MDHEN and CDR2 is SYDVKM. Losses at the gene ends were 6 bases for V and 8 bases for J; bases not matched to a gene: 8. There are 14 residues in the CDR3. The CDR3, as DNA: TGTGCCAGCAGATTAGGCGGGGGGGTGGACATTCAGTACTTC. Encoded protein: CASRLGGGVDIQYF.

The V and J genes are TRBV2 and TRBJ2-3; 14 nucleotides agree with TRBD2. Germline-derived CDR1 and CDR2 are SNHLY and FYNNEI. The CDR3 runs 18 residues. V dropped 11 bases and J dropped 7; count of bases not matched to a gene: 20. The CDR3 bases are TGTGCCCTGGGGGGGACTAGCGGGAGCCATACCCAACGGAATACGCAGTATTTT. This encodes CALGGTSGSHTQRNTQYF.

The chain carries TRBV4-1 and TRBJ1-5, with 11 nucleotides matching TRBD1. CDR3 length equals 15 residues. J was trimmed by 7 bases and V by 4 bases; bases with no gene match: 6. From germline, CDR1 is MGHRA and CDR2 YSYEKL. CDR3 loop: CASSPGQGVGQPQHF. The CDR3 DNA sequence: TGCGCCAGCAGCCCGGGACAGGGGGTTGGACAGCCCCAGCATTTT.

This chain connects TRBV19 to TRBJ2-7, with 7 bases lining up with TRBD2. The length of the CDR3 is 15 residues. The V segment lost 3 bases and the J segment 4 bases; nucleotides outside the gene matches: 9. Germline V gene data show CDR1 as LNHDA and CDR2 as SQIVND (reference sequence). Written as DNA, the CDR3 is TGTGCCAGTAGTATTGGGGGACTATCCATTTACGAGCAGTACTTC. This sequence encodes CASSIGGLSIYEQYF.

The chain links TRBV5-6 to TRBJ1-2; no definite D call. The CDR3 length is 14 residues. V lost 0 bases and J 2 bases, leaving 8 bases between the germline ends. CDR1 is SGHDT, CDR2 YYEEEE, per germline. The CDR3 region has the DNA TGTGCCAGCAGCTTGGTTTCCAGGAACTATGGCTACACCTTC. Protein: CASSLVSRNYGYTF.

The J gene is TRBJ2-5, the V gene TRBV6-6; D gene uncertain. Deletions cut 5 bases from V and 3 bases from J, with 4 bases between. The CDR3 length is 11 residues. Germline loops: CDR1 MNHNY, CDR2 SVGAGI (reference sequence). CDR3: CASSLEETQYF. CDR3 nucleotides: TGTGCCAGCAGTCTAGAAGAGACCCAGTACTTC.

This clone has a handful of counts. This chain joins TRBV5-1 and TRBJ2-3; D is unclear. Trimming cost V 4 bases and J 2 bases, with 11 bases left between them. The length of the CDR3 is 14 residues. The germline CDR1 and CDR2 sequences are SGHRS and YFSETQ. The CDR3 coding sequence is TGCGCCAGCAGCATACGGAGTTCCACAGATACGCAGTATTTT. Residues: CASSIRSSTDTQYF.

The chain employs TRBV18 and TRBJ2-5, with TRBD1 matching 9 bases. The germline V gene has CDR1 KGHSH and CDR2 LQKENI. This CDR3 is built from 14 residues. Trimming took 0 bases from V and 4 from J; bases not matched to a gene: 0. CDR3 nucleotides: TGTGCCAGCTCACCACCGGGACAGGGAGAGACCCAGTACTTC. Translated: CASSPPGQGETQYF.

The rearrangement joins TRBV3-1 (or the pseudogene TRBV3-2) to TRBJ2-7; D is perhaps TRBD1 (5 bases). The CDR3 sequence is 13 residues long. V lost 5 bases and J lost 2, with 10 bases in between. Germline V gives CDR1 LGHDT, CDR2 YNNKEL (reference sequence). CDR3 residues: CASSKGPPYEQYF. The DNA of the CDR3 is TGTGCCAGCAGCAAGGGGCCCCCCTACGAGCAGTACTTC.